The TCR beta chain under discussion was sequenced for a study of regulatory T cells in long-lasting Graves disease. The V and J ends lost 1 base and 5 bases respectively, with 23 bases between them. Germline CDR1 is SGHVS and CDR2 is FNYEAQ. The CDR3 consists of 19 residues. This clonotype has just a few counts. Building the TCR beta libraries relied on iRepertoire HTBI primers, and CDR3 regions underwent Arm-PCR. TCRdb processed the multiplex PCR reads anew with MiXCR; each CDR3 protein has one entry. The sample consists of 430,000 or so distinct CDR3 sequences, roughly 21% of them appearing once. Time point reported: persistent/refractory GD, antithyroid drugs over 5 years with positive TRAb. Scientists built the TCR library using RNA that was extracted from PBMCs.

The sequencing here drew on peripheral blood mononuclear cells (PBMCs), taken when the disease was refractory, from a patient treated with antithyroid drugs. V and J are TRBV7-6 and TRBJ2-2, with D maybe TRBD2 (6 bases). This clonotype was obtained from a female donor with Graves disease. The CDR3 region is CASSLVVGSEGIRTGELFF. The DNA of the CDR3 is TGTGCCAGCAGCTTAGTTGTCGGGTCGGAGGGGATAAGAACCGGGGAGCTGTTTTTT.